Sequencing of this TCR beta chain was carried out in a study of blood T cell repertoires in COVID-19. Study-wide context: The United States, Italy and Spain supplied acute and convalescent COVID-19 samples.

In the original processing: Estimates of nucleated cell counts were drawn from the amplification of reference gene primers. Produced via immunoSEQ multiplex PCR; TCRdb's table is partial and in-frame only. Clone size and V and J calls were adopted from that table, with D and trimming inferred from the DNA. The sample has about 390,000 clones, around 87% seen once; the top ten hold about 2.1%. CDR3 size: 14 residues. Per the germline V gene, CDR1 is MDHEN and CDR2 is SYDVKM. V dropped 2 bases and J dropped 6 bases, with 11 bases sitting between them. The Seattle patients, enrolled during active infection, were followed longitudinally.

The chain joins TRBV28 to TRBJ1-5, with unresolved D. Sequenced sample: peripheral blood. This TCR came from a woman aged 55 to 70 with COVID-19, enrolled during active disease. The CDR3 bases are TGTGCCAGCAGTTTAAAAGTCCCCGGTCAGCCCCAGCATTTT. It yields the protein CASSLKVPGQPQHF.